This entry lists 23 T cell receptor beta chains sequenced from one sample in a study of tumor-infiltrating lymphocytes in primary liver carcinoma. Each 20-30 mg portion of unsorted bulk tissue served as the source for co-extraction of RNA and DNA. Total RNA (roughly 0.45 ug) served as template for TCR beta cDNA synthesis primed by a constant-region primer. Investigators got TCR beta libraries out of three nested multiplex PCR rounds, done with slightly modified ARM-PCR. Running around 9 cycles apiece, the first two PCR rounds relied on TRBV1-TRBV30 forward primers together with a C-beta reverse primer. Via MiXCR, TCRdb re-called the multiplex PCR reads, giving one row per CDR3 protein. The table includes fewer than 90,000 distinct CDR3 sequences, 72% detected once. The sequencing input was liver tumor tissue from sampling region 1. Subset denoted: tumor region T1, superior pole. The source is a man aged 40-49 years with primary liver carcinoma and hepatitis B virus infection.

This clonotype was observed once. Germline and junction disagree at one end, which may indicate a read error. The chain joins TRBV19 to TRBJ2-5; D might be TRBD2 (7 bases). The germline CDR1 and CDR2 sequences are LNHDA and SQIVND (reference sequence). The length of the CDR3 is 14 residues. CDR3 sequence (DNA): TGTGCCAGTAGTGGGGGGGGCGTCGGGAAGACCCGGTACTTC. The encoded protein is CASSGGGVGKTRYF.

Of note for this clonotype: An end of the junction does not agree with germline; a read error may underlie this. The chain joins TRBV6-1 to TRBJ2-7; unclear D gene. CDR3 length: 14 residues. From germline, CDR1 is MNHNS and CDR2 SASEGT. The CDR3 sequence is CVSSPRLAAYEQYF. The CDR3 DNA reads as TGTGTCAGCAGTCCTCGACTTGCGGCCTACGAGCAGTACTTC.

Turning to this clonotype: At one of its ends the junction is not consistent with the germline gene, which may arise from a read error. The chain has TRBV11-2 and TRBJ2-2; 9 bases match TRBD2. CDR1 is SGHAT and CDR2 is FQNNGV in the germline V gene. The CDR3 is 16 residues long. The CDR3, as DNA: TGTGCCAGCAACTTAGTGGCGCTAGCGGGAATTGGGGAGCTGTTTTTT. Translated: CASNLVALAGIGELFF.

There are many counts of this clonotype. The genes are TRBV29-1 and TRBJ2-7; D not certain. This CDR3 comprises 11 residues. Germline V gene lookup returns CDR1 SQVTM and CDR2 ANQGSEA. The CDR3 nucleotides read TGCAGTGATCACCCTCACTACGAGCAGTACTTC. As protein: CSDHPHYEQYF.

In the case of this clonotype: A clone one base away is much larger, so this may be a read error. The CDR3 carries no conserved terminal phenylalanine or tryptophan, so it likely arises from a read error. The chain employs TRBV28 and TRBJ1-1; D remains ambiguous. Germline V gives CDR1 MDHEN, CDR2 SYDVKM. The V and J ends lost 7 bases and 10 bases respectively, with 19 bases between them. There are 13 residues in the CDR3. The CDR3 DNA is TGTGCCAGCACCTTTGAGGGTCATCAAACAGCTTTCTAT. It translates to CASTFEGHQTAFY.

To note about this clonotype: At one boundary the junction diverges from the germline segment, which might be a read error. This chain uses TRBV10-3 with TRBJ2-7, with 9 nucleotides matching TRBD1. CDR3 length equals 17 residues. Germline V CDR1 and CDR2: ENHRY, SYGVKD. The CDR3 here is CDISALPPGQGFGEQCF. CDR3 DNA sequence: TGTGACATCAGTGCCCTTCCCCCGGGACAGGGCTTCGGCGAGCAGTGCTTC.

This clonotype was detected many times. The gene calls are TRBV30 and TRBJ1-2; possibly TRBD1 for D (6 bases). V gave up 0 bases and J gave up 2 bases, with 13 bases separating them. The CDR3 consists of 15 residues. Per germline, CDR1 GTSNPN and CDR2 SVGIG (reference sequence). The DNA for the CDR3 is TGTGCCTGGAGTGTAGCCGGGGGCTCGAACTATGGCTACACCTTC. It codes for CAWSVAGGSNYGYTF.

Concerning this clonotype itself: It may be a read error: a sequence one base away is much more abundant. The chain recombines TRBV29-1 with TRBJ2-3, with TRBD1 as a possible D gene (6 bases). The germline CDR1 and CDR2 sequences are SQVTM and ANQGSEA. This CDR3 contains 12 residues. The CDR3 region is CRVDAGADTQYF. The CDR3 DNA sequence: TGCAGGGTTGATGCAGGGGCAGATACGCAGTATTTT.

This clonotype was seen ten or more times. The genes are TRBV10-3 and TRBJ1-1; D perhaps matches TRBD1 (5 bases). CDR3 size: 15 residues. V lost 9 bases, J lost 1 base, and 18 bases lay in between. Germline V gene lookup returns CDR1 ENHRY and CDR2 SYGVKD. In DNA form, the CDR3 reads TGTGCCATTGTTGAACCGGGACGGCAGAACACTGAAGCTTTCTTT. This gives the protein CAIVEPGRQNTEAFF.

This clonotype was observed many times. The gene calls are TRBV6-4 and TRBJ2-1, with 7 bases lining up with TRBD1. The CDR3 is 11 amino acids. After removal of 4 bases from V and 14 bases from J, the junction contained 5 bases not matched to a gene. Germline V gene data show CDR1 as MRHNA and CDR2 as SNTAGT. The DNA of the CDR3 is TGTGCCAGCAGTGTTCGACAGGGAAAGTTCTTC. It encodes CASSVRQGKFF.

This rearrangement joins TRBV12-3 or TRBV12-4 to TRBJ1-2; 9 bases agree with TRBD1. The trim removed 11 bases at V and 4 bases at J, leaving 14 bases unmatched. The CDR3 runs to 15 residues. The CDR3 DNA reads TGTGCCGGCACTCGTCCCGGGACAGGGAGCTATGGCTACACCTTC. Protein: CAGTRPGTGSYGYTF.

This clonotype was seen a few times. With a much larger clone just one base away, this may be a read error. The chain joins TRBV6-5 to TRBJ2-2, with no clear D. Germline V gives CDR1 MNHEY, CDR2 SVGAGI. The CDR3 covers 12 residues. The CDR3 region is CTSSAGAGELFF. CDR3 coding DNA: TGTACCAGCAGCGCCGGCGCCGGGGAGCTGTTTTTT.

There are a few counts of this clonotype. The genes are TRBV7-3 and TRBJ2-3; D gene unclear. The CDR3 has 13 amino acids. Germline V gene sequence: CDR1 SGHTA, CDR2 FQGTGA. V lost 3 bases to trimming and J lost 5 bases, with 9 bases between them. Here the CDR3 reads CASSFTKGDTQYF. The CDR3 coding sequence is TGTGCCAGCAGCTTTACAAAAGGAGATACGCAGTATTTT.

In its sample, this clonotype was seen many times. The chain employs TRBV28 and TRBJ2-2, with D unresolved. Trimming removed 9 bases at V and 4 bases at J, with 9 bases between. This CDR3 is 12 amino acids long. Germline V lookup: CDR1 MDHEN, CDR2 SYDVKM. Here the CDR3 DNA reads TGTGCCAGGGAATCGGTCACCGGGGAGCTGTTTTTT. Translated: CARESVTGELFF.

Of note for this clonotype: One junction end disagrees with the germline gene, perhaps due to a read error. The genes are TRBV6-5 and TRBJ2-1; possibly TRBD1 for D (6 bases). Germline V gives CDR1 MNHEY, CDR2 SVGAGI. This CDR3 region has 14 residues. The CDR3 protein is CVSSWQDSGNEQFF. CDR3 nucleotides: TGTGTCAGCAGTTGGCAGGACAGTGGGAATGAGCAGTTCTTC.

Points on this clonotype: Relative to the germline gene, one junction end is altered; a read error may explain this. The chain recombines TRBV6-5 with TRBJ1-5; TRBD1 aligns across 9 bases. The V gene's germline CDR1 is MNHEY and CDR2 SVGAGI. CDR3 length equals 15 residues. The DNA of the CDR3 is TGTGCCAGCAGATTAAAAACAGGGGGCAATCAGCCCCACCATTTC. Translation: CASRLKTGGNQPHHF.

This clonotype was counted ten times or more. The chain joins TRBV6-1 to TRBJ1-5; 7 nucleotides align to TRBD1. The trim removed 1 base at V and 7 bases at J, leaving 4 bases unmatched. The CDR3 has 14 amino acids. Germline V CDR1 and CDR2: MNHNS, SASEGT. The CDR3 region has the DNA TGTGCCAGCAGTGAAGACAGGGGAGGACAGCCCCAGCATTTT. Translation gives CASSEDRGGQPQHF.

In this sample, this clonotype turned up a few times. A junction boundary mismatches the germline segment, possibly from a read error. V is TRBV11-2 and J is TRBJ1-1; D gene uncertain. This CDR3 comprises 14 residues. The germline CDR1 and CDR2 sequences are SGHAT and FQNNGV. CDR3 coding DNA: TGTGCCAGCGGCTTAGATGGAGGGAACACTGAGGCTTTCTTT. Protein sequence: CASGLDGGNTEAFF.

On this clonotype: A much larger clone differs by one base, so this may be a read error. The DNA of the CDR3 is TGTGCCAGCAGTTCCAGCGGGGTCGTGGAAGCTTTCTTT. Encoded protein: CASSSSGVVEAFF. The V call is TRBV6-5, the J call TRBJ1-1; the D is unclear. Trimming cost V 4 bases and J 8 bases, with 14 bases left between them. Germline-derived CDR1 and CDR2 are MNHEY and SVGAGI. The CDR3 runs to 13 residues.

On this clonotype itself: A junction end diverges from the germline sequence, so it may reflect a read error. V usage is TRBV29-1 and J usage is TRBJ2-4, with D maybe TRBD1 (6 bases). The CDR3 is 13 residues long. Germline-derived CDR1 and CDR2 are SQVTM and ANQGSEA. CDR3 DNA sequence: TGCAGCGTTCTCTGGACAGCCCAAAACATTCAGTACTTC. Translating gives CSVLWTAQNIQYF.

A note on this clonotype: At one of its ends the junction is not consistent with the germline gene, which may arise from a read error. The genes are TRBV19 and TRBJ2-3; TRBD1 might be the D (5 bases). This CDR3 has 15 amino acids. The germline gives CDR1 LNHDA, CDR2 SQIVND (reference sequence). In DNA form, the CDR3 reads TGTGCCAGTAGTATGGAAGGGGTTGTGTCAGATACGCATTATTTT. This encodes CASSMEGVVSDTHYF.

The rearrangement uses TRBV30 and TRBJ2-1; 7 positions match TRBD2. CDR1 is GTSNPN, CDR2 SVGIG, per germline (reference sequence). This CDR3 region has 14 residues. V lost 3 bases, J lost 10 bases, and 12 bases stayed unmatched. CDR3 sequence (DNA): TGTGCCTGGAGACGGGCGGGAGAGTCCGGCGAGCAGTTCTTC. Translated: CAWRRAGESGEQFF.

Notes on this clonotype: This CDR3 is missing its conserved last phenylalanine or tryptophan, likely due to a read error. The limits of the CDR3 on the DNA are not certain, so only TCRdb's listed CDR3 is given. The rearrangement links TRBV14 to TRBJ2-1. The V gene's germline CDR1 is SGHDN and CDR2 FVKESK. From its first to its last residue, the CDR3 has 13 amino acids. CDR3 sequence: CASSLRMVGEQLI.